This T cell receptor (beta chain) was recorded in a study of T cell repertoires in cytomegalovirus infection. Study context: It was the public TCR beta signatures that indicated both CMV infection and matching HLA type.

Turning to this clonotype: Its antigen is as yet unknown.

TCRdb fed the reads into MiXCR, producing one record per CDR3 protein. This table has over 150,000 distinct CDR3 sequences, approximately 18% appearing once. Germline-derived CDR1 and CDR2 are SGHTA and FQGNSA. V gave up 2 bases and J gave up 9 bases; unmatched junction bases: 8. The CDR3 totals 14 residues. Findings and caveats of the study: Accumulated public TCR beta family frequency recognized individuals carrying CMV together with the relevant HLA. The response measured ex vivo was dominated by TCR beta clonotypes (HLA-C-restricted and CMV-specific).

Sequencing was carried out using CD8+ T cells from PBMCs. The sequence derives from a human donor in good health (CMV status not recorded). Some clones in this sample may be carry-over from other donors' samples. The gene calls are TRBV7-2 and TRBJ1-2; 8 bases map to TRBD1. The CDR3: CASSLNRGAQSYTF. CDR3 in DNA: TGTGCCAGCAGCTTAAACAGGGGGGCTCAGAGCTACACCTTC.